This section outlines one T cell receptor (beta chain) sequence together with its context. The antigen remains unidentified. The CDR3 length is 15 residues. With 3 bases clipped from V and 5 bases from J, the junction kept 6 bases outside the gene matches. Germline lookup yields CDR1 MNHEY and CDR2 SMNVEV (reference sequence). Extraction of RNA preceded its reverse transcription into cDNA, which served as the sequencing template. Repertoires were generated with immunoSEQ multiplex PCR, while TCRdb's copy carries only in-frame clones and drops some. The table lists roughly 150,000 clones, 50% to 60% of them singletons. Cell sorting was applied to PBMCs, and CD4+ and CD8+ T cells were collected. This record comes from a study of CD8+ T cells in alopecia areata. Study-level points and caveats: Scalp samples also contribute reads from the resident alphabeta T cells found in normal skin. Normal scalp showed lower clonality than lesional scalp, especially alopecia totalis/universalis.

The receptor comes from a human donor in good health. Sequencing input: CD4+ T cells sorted from blood. The V call is TRBV27, the J call TRBJ2-5; 10 bases align to TRBD1. The CDR3 coding sequence is TGTGCCAGCAGTTTCCTGACAGGGGGCTGGGAGACCCAGTACTTC. This gives the protein CASSFLTGGWETQYF.